This T cell receptor beta chain was profiled in a study of post-analysis software for immune sequencing data. Across the whole study: Recorded subtypes: relapsing-remitting, secondary progressive, progressive-relapsing; some patients unannotated. Points from the study as a whole: Strong same-batch co-clustering of samples appeared with F measure clustering. People with multiple sclerosis had a significantly lower normalized Chao1 diversity than controls did.

This clonotype occurred a few times. Its antigen is unknown. Libraries were made from TCR beta cDNA, and they carried unique molecular identifiers. T cells numbering about 1 to 11 million yielded some 520,000 cDNA molecules. MiXCR was run by TCRdb on the PCR reads, yielding one entry per CDR3 protein. Among more than 350,000 distinct CDR3 sequences listed, approximately 37% were seen once. Source material: blood. The source is a girl aged 2-10 years with multiple sclerosis.

The CDR3 loop reads CASSSDAAGRDYEQYF. CDR3 bases: TGTGCCAGCAGTTCAGACGCAGCGGGACGAGATTACGAGCAGTACTTC. J is TRBJ2-7 and V is TRBV2; 7 bases agree with TRBD2. Germline V gives CDR1 SNHLY, CDR2 FYNNEI. V lost 5 bases, J lost 4 bases, and 14 bases stayed unmatched. This CDR3 spans 16 amino acids.